The rows below give T cell receptor beta chains drawn from one sample of a study of response to subunit inactivated influenza vaccine. Using its own MiXCR run on the RT-PCR reads, TCRdb lists one record per CDR3 protein. The data show about 500,000 distinct CDR3 sequences, approximately 15% seen once. The sample in question was CD4+ T cells sorted from PBMCs, obtained roughly 24 months after vaccination. These receptor sequences come from a man between 50 and 70 years old who received an inactivated influenza vaccine. The CDR3 runs from the conserved cysteine through the conserved F or W. Each record gives: J gene, V gene, clone size, D gene, CDR3 DNA, CDR3 protein. A D gene is named only where the DNA matches it firmly. The size of a clone is reported for some rows only, either as once, few or many, or as a class for expanded clones.

>TRBJ2-1|TRBV20-1|.|.
TGCAGTGCCGAGGGAGCAGTAGACAATGAGCAGTTCTTC
CSAEGAVDNEQFF
>TRBJ2-2|TRBV12-3/TRBV12-4|few|TRBD2
TGTGCCAGCAGCATAATAGCGGGGATGAACACCGGGGAGCTGTTTTTT
CASSIIAGMNTGELFF
>TRBJ1-5|TRBV7-2|many|.
TGTGCCAGCAGCTCAGACCTGAATCAGCCCCAGCATTTT
CASSSDLNQPQHF
>TRBJ2-5|TRBV9|.|.
TGTGCCAGCAGCCCACAGACATGGGAGACCCAGTACTTC
CASSPQTWETQYF
>TRBJ2-7|TRBV28|.|TRBD2
TGTGCCAGCTCAACCGGGACTAGCGACTCCTACGAGCAGTACTTC
CASSTGTSDSYEQYF
>TRBJ1-5|TRBV20-1|.|.
TGCAGTGCTAGAGGCGGGGGTGGCTATCAGCCCCAGCATTTT
CSARGGGGYQPQHF
>TRBJ2-7|TRBV12-3/TRBV12-4|few|TRBD1
TGTGCCAGCAGTTTCGGACAGGGGCTCGGCGAGCAGTACTTC
CASSFGQGLGEQYF
>TRBJ1-2|TRBV12-3/TRBV12-4|many|.
TGTGCCAGCAGTTTGACCAGGGTGAAGGGCTACACCTTC
CASSLTRVKGYTF
>TRBJ2-3|TRBV20-1|.|.
TGCAGTGCTAGACTCCTACCCGGGGAGACGCAGTATTTT
CSARLLPGETQYF
>TRBJ2-3|TRBV11-2|.|.
TGTGCCTGTTTAAACACAGATACGCAGTATTTT
CACLNTDTQYF
>TRBJ2-1|TRBV11-2|.|TRBD1
TGTGCCAGCAGCCAGACAGGGGGGAATGAGCAGTTCTTC
CASSQTGGNEQFF
>TRBJ1-2|TRBV5-6|few|.
TGTGCCAGCAGCTTGTTTCGGAACTATGGCTACACCTTC
CASSLFRNYGYTF
>TRBJ1-4|TRBV11-2|many|.
TGTGCCAGCAGCCAGGACTACAGCCAGGGTCCAAAACTGTTTTTT
CASSQDYSQGPKLFF
>TRBJ2-2|TRBV7-9|.|.
TGTGCCAGCAGCTGGGACGGAGACTTGGCCGGGGAGCTGTTTTTT
CASSWDGDLAGELFF
>TRBJ2-1|TRBV11-2|.|TRBD1
TGTGCCAGCAGACCCGGCACCGGGACAGAGTACAATGAGCAGTTCTTC
CASRPGTGTEYNEQFF
>TRBJ1-6|TRBV3-1|many|.
TGTGCCAGCAGCAAGTTACAGTATAATTCACCCCTCCACTTT
CASSKLQYNSPLHF
>TRBJ1-2|TRBV28|.|TRBD1
TGTGCCAGCACCCAGGGGGCGGGGAACTATGGCTACACCTTC
CASTQGAGNYGYTF
>TRBJ1-4|TRBV4-2|.|.
TGTGCCAGCAGAAGACAGGAAAAACTGTTTTTT
CASRRQEKLFF
>TRBJ2-5|TRBV20-1|.|.
TGCAGTGCTAGATTTGGAGGGAGCACAGAGACCCAGTACTTC
CSARFGGSTETQYF
>TRBJ2-7|TRBV20-1|few|.
TGCAGTGCCAAAACAGGGCCCCGTAGGGAGCAGTACTTC
CSAKTGPRREQYF
>TRBJ2-2|TRBV4-1|many|.
TGCGCCAGCAGCCGAGAAAGGGGGACTCCTAACACCGGGGAGCTGTTTTTT
CASSRERGTPNTGELFF
>TRBJ2-3|TRBV5-1|few|.
TGCGCCAGCAGCTTGGAATCTGCCACCCCCACAGATACGCAGTATTTT
CASSLESATPTDTQYF
>TRBJ2-3|TRBV3-1|few|.
TGTGCCAGCAGCCAGATGTCTAGCGAGACAGATACGCAGTATTTT
CASSQMSSETDTQYF
>TRBJ2-5|TRBV7-9|.|TRBD2
TGTGCCAGCAGCTTAGCCCGGACTAGCGGGACCCAAGAGACCCAGTACTTC
CASSLARTSGTQETQYF
>TRBJ2-3|TRBV5-1|.|.
TGCGCCAGCAGCTTGCGGGGGAAGTTAGGCACAGATACGCAGTATTTT
CASSLRGKLGTDTQYF
>TRBJ2-7|TRBV28|.|.
TGTGCCAGCAGGTCCTTCTTGGAGGCGGATTCCTACGAGCAGTACTTC
CASRSFLEADSYEQYF
>TRBJ2-2|TRBV5-1|.|TRBD2
TGCGCCAGCAGCTTGGAACGGGGAGGGACCGGGGAGCTGTTTTTT
CASSLERGGTGELFF
>TRBJ1-2|TRBV11-2|.|.
TGTGCCAGCAGCTCCCACTTAAACTATGGCTACACCTTC
CASSSHLNYGYTF
>TRBJ2-7|TRBV20-1|.|TRBD2
TGCAGTGCTAGAGACCCTTTAGCGGGTCTTCAGTACTTC
CSARDPLAGLQYF
>TRBJ2-1|TRBV20-1|.|TRBD2
TGCAGTGCTAGATCCGTGGGGGGGAAATCCTACAATGAGCAGTTCTTC
CSARSVGGKSYNEQFF
>TRBJ1-5|TRBV2|.|TRBD1
TGTGCCAGCACCCCGACAGGGCCTAATCAGCCCCAGCATTTT
CASTPTGPNQPQHF
>TRBJ1-4|TRBV4-3|.|.
TGCGCCAGCAGTATGGGCTCTGGGGAAAAACTGTTTTTT
CASSMGSGEKLFF
>TRBJ2-5|TRBV4-3|.|TRBD1
TGCGCCAGCAGCCAAGAAGGGGGACAGGGAACCCAGTACTTC
CASSQEGGQGTQYF
>TRBJ2-2|TRBV6-1|few|TRBD1
TGTGCCAGCAACCCCGAGGGGGCCCCCGGCGGCGGGGAGCTGTTTTTT
CASNPEGAPGGGELFF
>TRBJ1-2|TRBV5-6|.|TRBD1
TGTGCCAGCAGCTCGGGGACAGCTGTTATTTATGGCTACACCTTC
CASSSGTAVIYGYTF
>TRBJ1-1|TRBV12-3/TRBV12-4|.|.
TGTGCCAGCAGTCCCTCCACACAGGGTGAAGCTTTCTTT
CASSPSTQGEAFF
>TRBJ2-1|TRBV29-1|many|TRBD2
TGCAGTCAAACTAGCGGGGGGCTCCCTGAGCAGTTCTTC
CSQTSGGLPEQFF
>TRBJ2-5|TRBV28|.|TRBD2
TGTGCCAGCAGTTCACTAGCGGGGCTGGAGACCCAGTACTTC
CASSSLAGLETQYF
>TRBJ2-1|TRBV29-1|few|.
TGCAGCGTTGAAGTGAGGGGGGGACCCCGATCCTACAATGAGCAGTTCTTC
CSVEVRGGPRSYNEQFF
>TRBJ2-7|TRBV29-1|.|TRBD1
TGCAGCGTCCCCGGGACAGGGGGGCGCGAGCAGTACTTC
CSVPGTGGREQYF
>TRBJ1-1|TRBV7-9|few|.
TGTGCCAGCAGCTTTTTCCCTTTACAGGGCATGAACACTGAAGCTTTCTTT
CASSFFPLQGMNTEAFF
>TRBJ2-3|TRBV15|few|.
TGTGCCACCAGCAAAAACTCGGACAGATCCACAGATACGCAGTATTTT
CATSKNSDRSTDTQYF
>TRBJ2-7|TRBV9|few|.
TGTGCCAGCAGCGTAGGACCGCCTCCTGTGCGGGAGCAGTACTTC
CASSVGPPPVREQYF
>TRBJ1-1|TRBV6-5|many|.
TGTGCCAGCAGTTACGGCGGACTGAACACTGAAGCTTTCTTT
CASSYGGLNTEAFF
>TRBJ2-5|TRBV11-2|few|TRBD2
TGTGCCAGCAGCCCTTCGAGTAGCGGGGGTCCCCAACAAGAGACCCAGTACTTC
CASSPSSSGGPQQETQYF
>TRBJ2-7|TRBV15|.|.
TGTGCCACCAGCAGAGATCTGGGGTCCTCCTACGAGCAGAACTTC
CATSRDLGSSYEQNF
>TRBJ1-5|TRBV6-2/TRBV6-3|.|TRBD1
TGTGCCAGCAGGGACAGGCATAGTCAGCCCCAGCATTTT
CASRDRHSQPQHF
>TRBJ2-2|TRBV10-2|.|TRBD1
TGCGCCAGCAGACGCCCCCTTCAGGGGGCAGACACCGGGGAGCTGTTTTTT
CASRRPLQGADTGELFF
>TRBJ1-5|TRBV7-8|.|.
TGTGCCAGCAGCTTTGGGAGGGAAAGTCAGCCCCAGCATTTT
CASSFGRESQPQHF
>TRBJ2-5|TRBV7-9|.|.
TGTGCCAGCAGCTTAGGGGAGACAGTGGGGACCCAGTACTTC
CASSLGETVGTQYF